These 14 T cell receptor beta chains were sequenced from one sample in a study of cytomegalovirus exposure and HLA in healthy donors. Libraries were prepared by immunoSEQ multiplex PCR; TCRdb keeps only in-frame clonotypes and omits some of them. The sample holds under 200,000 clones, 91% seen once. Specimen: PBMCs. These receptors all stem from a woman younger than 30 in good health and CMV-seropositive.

CDR3 loop: CASSQEIRKETQYF. CDR3 in DNA: TGCGCCAGCAGCCAAGAGATTAGAAAAGAGACCCAGTACTTC. The chain couples TRBV4-1 to TRBJ2-5; D is undetermined. The CDR3 contains 14 residues. Germline CDR1 reads MGHRA; CDR2 reads YSYEKL. The V and J ends lost 0 bases and 3 bases respectively, with 8 bases between them.

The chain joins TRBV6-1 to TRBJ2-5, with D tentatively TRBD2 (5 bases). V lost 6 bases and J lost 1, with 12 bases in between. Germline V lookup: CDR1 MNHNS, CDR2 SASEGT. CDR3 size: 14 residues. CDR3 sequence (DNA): TGTGCCAGCAGCCGGAGGTTCGCCCAAGAGACCCAGTACTTC. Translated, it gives CASSRRFAQETQYF.

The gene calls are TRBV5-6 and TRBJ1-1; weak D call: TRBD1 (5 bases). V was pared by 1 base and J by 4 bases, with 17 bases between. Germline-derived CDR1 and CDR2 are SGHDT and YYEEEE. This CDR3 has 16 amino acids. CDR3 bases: TGTGCCAGCAGCTTGAGTGGGGGGGGACGAGGCACTGAAGCTTTCTTT. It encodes CASSLSGGGRGTEAFF. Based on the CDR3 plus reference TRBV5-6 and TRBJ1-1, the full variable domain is DAGVTQSPTHLIKTRGQQVTLRCSPKSGHDTVSWYQQALGQGPQFIFQYYEEEERQRGNFPDRFSGHQFPNYSSELNVNALLLGDSALYLCASSLSGGGRGTEAFFGQGTRLTVV.

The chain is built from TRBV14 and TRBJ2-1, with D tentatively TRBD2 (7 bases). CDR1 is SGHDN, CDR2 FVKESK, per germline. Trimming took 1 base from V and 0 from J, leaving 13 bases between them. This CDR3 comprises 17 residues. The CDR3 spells CASSQVRGASSYNEQFF. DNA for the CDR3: TGTGCCAGCAGCCAAGTTCGGGGGGCGAGCTCCTACAATGAGCAGTTCTTC.

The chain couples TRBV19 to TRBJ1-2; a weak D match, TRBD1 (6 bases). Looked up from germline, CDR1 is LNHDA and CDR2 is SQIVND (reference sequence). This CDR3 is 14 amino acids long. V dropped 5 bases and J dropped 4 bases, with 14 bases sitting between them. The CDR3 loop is CASSVPGEGYGYTF. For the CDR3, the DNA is TGTGCCAGTAGTGTCCCAGGGGAAGGCTATGGCTACACCTTC.

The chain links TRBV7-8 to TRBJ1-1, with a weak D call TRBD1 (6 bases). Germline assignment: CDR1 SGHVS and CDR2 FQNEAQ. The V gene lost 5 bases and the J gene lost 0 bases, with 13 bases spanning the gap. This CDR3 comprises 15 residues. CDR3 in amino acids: CASSRETGMNTEAFF. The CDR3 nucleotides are TGTGCCAGCAGCAGGGAGACAGGCATGAACACTGAAGCTTTCTTT.

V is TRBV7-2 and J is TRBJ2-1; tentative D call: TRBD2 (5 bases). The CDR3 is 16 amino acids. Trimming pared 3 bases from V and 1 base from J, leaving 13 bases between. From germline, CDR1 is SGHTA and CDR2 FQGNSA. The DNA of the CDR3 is TGTGCCAGCAGCTTTGAGCGGCGGAGTTCCTACAATGAGCAGTTCTTC. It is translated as CASSFERRSSYNEQFF.

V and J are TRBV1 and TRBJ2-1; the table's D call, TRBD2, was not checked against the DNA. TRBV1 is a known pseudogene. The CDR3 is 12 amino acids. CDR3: CTSSPSVHEQFF. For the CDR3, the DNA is TGCACCAGCAGCCCTAGCGTCCATGAGCAGTTCTTC.

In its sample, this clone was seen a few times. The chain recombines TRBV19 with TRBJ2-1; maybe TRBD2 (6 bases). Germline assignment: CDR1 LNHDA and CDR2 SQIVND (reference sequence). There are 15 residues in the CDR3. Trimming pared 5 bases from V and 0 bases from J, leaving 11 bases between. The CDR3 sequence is CASSSLSGSYNEQFF. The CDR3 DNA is TGTGCCAGTAGTTCCCTTAGCGGCTCCTACAATGAGCAGTTCTTC. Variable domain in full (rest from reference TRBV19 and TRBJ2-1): DGGITQSPKYLFRKEGQNVTLSCEQNLNHDAMYWYRQDPGQGLRLIYYSQIVNDFQKGDIAEGYSVSREKKESFPLTVTSAQKNPTAFYLCASSSLSGSYNEQFFGPGTRLTVL.

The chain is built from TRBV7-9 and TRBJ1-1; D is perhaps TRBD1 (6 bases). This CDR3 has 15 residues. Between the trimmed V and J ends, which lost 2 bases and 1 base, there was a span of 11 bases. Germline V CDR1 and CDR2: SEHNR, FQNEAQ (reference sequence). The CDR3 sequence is CASSLLRTANTEAFF. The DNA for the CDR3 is TGTGCCAGCAGCTTATTGAGGACAGCGAACACTGAAGCTTTCTTT.

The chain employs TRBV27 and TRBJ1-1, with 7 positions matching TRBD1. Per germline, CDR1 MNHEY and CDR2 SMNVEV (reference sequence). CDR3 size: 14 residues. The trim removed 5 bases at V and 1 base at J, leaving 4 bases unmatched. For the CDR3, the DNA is TGTGCCAGCAGTAAGGACAGGAGGAACACTGAAGCTTTCTTT. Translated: CASSKDRRNTEAFF.

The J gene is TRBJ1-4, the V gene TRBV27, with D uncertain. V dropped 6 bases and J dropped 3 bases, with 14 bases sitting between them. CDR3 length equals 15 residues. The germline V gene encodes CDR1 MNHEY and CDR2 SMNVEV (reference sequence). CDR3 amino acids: CASSETMSANEKLFF. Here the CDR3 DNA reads TGTGCCAGCAGCGAAACGATGTCGGCTAATGAAAAACTGTTTTTT.

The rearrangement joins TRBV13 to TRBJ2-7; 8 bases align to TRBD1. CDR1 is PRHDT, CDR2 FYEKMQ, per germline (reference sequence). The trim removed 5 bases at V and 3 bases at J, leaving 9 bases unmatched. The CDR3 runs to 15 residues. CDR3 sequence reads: CASSPRQGPNYEQYF. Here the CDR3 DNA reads TGTGCCAGCAGCCCCCGACAGGGGCCAAACTACGAGCAGTACTTC.

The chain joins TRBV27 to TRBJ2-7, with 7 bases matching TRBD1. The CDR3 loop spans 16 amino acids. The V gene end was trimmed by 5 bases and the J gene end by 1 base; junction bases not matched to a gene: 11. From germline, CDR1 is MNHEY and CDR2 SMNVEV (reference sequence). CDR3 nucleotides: TGTGCCAGCAGTCCCCGATGGACAGGCAATTCCTACGAGCAGTACTTC. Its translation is CASSPRWTGNSYEQYF.